This T cell receptor beta chain is from a study of blood T cell repertoires in COVID-19. As for the study in general: There were acute and convalescent COVID-19 samples, and they came from the United States, Italy and Spain.

Trimming cost V 2 bases and J 8 bases, with 15 bases left between them. CDR1 SEHNR and CDR2 FQNEAQ come from the germline V gene (reference sequence). The CDR3 runs to 14 residues. The protocol was immunoSEQ multiplex PCR, while the TCRdb copy is restricted to in-frame clones and leaves out a portion. Of 95,000 to 110,000 clones listed, roughly 84% are singletons. The sequencing input was peripheral blood. This TCR was recovered from a man between 60 and 75 years old with acute or convalescent COVID-19. The V gene is TRBV7-9, the J gene TRBJ1-2; D is unclear. The CDR3 loop is CASSLINSGIGYTF. In DNA, the CDR3 is TGTGCCAGCAGCTTAATAAACTCGGGGATAGGCTACACCTTC. The whole variable domain, filled in from reference TRBV7-9 and TRBJ1-2, reads DTGVSQNPRHKITKRGQNVTFRCDPISEHNRLYWYRQTLGQGPEFLTYFQNEAQLEKSRLLSDRFSAERPKGSFSTLEIQRTEQGDSAMYLCASSLINSGIGYTFGSGTRLTVV.